The text below deals with one TCR beta chain. Participants' own reports of clinical history determined their cohort assignment. For recovered donors of Cohort 3, there were two negative PCRs, clearance, or symptom resolution. The data were obtained in a study of blood T cell repertoires in COVID-19. Profiling relied on immunoSEQ multiplex PCR, and the TCRdb table lists in-frame clones only, not all of them. The repertoire holds 250,000 to 300,000 clones, with roughly 89% as singletons. This receptor was taken from a woman aged 60-75 years who had recovered from COVID-19. Sample: PBMCs or T cells enriched from blood (not recorded which).

CDR3 DNA sequence: TGCGCCAGCAGTGTGGGGCGCAGTACTGAAGCTTTCTTT. Translation: CASSVGRSTEAFF. V is TRBV10-2 and J is TRBJ1-1; D is perhaps TRBD1 (5 bases). The V end lost 4 bases, the J end lost 5 bases, and 11 bases lay between the germline ends. Germline V lookup: CDR1 WSHSY, CDR2 SAAADI. There are 13 residues in the CDR3.